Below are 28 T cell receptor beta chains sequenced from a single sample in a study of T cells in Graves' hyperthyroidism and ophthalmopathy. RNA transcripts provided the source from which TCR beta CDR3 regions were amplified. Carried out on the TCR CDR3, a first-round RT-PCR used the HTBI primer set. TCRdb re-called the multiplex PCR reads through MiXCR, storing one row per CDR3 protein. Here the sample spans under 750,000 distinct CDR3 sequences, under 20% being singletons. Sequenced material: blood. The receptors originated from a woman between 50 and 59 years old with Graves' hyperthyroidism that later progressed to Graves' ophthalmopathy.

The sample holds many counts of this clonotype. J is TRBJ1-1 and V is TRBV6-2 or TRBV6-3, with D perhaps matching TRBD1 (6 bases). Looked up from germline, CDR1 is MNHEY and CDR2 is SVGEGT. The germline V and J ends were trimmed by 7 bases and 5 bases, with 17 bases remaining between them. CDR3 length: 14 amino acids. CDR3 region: CASNHREAGTEAFF. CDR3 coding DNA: TGTGCCAGCAACCACAGGGAAGCGGGTACTGAAGCTTTCTTT.

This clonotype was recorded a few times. This CDR3 reads CASSLAEVSPDTQYF. DNA of the CDR3: TGTGCCAGCAGCTTAGCGGAGGTATCGCCAGATACGCAGTATTTT. The chain joins TRBV7-9 to TRBJ2-3; TRBD2 is a possible D gene (5 bases). Deletions cut 0 bases from V and 4 bases from J, with 11 bases between. Germline-derived CDR1 and CDR2 are SEHNR and FQNEAQ (reference sequence). CDR3 length equals 15 residues.

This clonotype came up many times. CDR3 bases: TGTGCCAGCAGCTCCCTAAGCAATGAGCAGTTCTTC. Its translation: CASSSLSNEQFF. The chain has TRBV7-9 and TRBJ2-1; D is unresolved. The CDR3 spans 12 residues. The V end was cut by 4 bases, the J end by 6 bases, with 7 bases between. Per germline, CDR1 SEHNR and CDR2 FQNEAQ (reference sequence). Variable domain in full (rest from reference TRBV7-9 and TRBJ2-1): DTGVSQNPRHKITKRGQNVTFRCDPISEHNRLYWYRQTLGQGPEFLTYFQNEAQLEKSRLLSDRFSAERPKGSFSTLEIQRTEQGDSAMYLCASSSLSNEQFFGPGTRLTVL.

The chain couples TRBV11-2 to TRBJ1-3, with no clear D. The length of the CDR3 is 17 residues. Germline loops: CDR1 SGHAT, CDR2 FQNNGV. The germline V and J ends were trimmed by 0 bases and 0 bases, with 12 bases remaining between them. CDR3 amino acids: CASSLDETSSSGNTIYF. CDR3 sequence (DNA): TGTGCCAGCAGCTTAGATGAGACGTCGAGCTCTGGAAACACCATATATTTT.

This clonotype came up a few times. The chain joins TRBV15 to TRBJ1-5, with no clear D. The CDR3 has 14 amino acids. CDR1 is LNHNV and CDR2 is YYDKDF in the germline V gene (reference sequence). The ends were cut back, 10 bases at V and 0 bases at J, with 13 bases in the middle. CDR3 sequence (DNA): TGTGCCAGCGGTAAGAGGGATAGCAATCAGCCCCAGCATTTT. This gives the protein CASGKRDSNQPQHF.

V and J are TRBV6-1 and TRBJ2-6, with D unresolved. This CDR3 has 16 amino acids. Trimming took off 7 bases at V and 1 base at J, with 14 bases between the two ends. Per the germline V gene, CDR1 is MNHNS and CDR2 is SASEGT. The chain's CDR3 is CASNPRLLSGANVLTF. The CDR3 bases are TGTGCCAGCAATCCTAGACTGCTATCTGGGGCCAACGTCCTGACTTTC.

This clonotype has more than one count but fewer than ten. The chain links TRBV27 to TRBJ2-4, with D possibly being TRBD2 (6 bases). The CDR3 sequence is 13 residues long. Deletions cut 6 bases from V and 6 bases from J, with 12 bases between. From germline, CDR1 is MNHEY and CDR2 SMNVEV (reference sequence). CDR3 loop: CASRPAGGNIQYF. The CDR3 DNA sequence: TGTGCCAGCAGGCCAGCCGGGGGAAACATTCAGTACTTC.

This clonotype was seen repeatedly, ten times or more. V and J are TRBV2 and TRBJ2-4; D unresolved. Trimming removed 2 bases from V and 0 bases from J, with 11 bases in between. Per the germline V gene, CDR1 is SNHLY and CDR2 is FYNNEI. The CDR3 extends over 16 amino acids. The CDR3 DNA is TGTGCCAGCAGTGAATCTGGTCTCTTAGCCAAAAACATTCAGTACTTC. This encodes CASSESGLLAKNIQYF.

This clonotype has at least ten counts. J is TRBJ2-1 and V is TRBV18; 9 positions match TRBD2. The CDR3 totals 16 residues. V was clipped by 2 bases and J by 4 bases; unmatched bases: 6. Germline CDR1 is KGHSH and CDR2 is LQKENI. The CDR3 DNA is TGTGCCAGCTCACCATCTCAGCGGGGGGCATACAATGAGCAGTTCTTC. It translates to CASSPSQRGAYNEQFF.

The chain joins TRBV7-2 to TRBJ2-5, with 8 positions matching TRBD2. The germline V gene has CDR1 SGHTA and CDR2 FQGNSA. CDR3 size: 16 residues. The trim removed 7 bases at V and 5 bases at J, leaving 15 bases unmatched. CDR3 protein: CASTRQGGGTIETQYF. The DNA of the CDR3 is TGTGCCAGCACCCGCCAAGGCGGGGGGACTATCGAGACCCAGTACTTC.

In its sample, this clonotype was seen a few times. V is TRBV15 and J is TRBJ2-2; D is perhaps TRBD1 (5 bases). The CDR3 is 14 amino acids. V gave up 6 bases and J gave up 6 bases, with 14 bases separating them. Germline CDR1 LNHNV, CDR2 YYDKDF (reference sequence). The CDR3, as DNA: TGTGCCACCAGTAATCAGGGTTACGCCGGGGAGCTGTTTTTT. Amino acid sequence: CATSNQGYAGELFF.

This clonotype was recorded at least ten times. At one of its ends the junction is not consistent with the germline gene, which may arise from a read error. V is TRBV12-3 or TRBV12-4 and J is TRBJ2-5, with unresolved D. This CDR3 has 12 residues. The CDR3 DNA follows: TGTGCCAGCAGTTTGGACCAAGGGACCCAGTACTTC. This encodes CASSLDQGTQYF.

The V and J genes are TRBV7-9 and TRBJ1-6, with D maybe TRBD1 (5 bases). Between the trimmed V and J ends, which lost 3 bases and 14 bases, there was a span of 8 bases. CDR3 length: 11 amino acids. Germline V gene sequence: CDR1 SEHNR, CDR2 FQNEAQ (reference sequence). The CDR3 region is CASSFQGTLHF. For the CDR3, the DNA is TGTGCCAGCAGCTTCCAGGGCACCCTCCACTTT.

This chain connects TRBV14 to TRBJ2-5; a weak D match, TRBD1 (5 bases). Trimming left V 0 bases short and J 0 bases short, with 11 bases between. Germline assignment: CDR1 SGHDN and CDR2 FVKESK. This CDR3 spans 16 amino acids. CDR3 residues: CASSQDLDSNQETQYF. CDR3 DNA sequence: TGTGCCAGCAGCCAAGATCTTGACAGTAACCAAGAGACCCAGTACTTC.

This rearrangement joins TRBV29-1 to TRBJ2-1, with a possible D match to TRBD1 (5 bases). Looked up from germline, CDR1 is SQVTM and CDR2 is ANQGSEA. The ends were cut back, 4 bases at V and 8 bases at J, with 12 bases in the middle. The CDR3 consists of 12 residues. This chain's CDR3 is CSVVAQGHEQFF. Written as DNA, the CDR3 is TGCAGCGTTGTCGCGCAGGGTCATGAGCAGTTCTTC.

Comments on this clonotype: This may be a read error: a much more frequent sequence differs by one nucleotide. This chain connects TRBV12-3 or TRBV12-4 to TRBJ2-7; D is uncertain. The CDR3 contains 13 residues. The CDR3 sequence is CASSLHTPYGQYF. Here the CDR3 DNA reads TGTGCCAGCAGTTTGCACACCCCCTACGGGCAGTACTTC.

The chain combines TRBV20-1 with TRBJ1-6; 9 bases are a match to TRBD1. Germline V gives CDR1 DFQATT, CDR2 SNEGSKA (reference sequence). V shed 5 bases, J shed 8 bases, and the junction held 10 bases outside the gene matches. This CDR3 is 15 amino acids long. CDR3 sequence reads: CSASLGTGSDSPLHF. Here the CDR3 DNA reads TGCAGTGCTTCCCTCGGGACAGGGTCGGATTCACCCCTCCACTTT.

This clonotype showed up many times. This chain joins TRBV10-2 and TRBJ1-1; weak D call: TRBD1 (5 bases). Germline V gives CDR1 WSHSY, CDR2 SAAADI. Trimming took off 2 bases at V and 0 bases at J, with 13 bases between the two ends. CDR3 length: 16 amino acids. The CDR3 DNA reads TGCGCCAGCAGTGAGGCGCAGGGCCGCATGAACACTGAAGCTTTCTTT. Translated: CASSEAQGRMNTEAFF.

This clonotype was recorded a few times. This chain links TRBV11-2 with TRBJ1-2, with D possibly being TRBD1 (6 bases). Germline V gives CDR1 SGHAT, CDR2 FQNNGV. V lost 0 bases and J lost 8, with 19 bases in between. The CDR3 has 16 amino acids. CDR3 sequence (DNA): TGTGCCAGCAGCTTAGATCCACAGGGCGCTATGGGAGGCTACACCTTC. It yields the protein CASSLDPQGAMGGYTF.

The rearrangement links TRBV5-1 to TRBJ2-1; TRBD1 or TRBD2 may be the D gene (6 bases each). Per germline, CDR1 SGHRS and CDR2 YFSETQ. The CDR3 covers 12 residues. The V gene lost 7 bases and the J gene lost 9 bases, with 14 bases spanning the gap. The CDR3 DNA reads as TGCGCCAGCTCGACGGGGGCCTTTGAGCAGTTCTTC. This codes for CASSTGAFEQFF.

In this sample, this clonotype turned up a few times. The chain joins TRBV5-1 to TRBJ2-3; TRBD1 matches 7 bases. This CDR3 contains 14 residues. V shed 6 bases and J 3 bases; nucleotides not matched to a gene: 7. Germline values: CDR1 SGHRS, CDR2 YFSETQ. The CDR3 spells CASTEGASTDTQYF. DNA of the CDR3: TGCGCCAGCACCGAGGGGGCGAGTACAGATACGCAGTATTTT.

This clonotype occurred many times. The CDR3 coding sequence is TGTGCCAGCAGCCTCCCGGGGGACAATGAGCAGTTCTTC. Encoded protein: CASSLPGDNEQFF. The chain employs TRBV7-2 and TRBJ2-1, with D perhaps matching TRBD2 (6 bases). The V end was cut by 5 bases, the J end by 5 bases, with 10 bases between. The CDR3 has 13 amino acids. CDR1 SGHTA and CDR2 FQGNSA come from the germline V gene.

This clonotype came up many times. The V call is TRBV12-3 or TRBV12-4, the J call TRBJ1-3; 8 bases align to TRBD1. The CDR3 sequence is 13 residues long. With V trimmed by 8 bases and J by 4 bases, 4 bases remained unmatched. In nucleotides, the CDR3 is TGTGCCAGCGGACAGGGTTCAGGAAACACCATATATTTT. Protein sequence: CASGQGSGNTIYF.

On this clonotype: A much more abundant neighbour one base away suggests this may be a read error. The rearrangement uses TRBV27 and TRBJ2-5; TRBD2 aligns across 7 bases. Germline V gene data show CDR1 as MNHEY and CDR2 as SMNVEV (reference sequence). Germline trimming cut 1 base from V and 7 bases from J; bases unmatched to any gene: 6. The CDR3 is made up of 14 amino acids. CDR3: CASSLLGGGVTQYF. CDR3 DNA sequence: TGTGCCAGCAGTTTATTGGGCGGGGGTGTGACCCAGTACTTC.

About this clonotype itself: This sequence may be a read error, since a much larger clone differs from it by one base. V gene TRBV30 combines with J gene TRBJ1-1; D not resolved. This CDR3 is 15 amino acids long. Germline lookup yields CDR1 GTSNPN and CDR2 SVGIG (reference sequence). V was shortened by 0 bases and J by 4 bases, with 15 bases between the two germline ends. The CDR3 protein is CAWSVLEVMSTEAFF. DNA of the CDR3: TGTGCCTGGAGTGTACTGGAGGTTATGAGCACTGAAGCTTTCTTT.

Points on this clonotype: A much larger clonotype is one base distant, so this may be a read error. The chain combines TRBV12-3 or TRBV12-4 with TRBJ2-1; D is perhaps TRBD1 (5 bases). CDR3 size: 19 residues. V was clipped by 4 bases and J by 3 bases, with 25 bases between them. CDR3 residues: CASSSPIAGNQVNYNEQFF. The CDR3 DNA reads TGTGCCAGCAGTTCTCCGATAGCAGGGAACCAAGTCAACTACAATGAGCAGTTCTTC.

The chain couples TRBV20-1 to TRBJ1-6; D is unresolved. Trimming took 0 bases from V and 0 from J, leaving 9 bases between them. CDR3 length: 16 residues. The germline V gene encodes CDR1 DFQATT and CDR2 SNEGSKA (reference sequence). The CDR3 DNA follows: TGCAGTGCTAGAGAATTCCGGAGCTCCTATAATTCACCCCTCCACTTT. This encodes CSAREFRSSYNSPLHF.

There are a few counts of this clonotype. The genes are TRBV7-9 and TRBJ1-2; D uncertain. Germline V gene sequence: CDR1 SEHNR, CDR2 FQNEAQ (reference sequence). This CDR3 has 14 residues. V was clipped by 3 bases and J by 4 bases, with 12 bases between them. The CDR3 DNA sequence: TGTGCCAGCAGCTTTTGGACCCGTTCCTATGGCTACACCTTC. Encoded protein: CASSFWTRSYGYTF.